Detailed here is one TCR beta chain. This sample is drawn from a study of technical replicates of blood from a handful of donors. Only in-frame clones appear in the TCRdb table, and some are missing; sequencing was by immunoSEQ multiplex PCR. Among tens of thousands of clones listed, around 93% were seen once. The V gene lost 3 bases and the J gene lost 3 bases, with 24 bases spanning the gap. Germline CDR1 SGHDT, CDR2 YYEEEE. The CDR3 length is 18 residues. Sequencing used T cells isolated from PBMCs. The chain couples TRBV5-6 to TRBJ1-1; the D gene is possibly TRBD1 (6 bases). The sequence derives from a human donor in good health. The CDR3 DNA is TGTGCCAGCAGCTCTCTCTTAAAAATACAGGGAAAAGACACTGAAGCTTTCTTT. This gives the protein CASSSLLKIQGKDTEAFF. Full variable domain (outside the CDR3, taken from reference TRBV5-6 and TRBJ1-1): DAGVTQSPTHLIKTRGQQVTLRCSPKSGHDTVSWYQQALGQGPQFIFQYYEEEERQRGNFPDRFSGHQFPNYSSELNVNALLLGDSALYLCASSSLLKIQGKDTEAFFGQGTRLTVV.